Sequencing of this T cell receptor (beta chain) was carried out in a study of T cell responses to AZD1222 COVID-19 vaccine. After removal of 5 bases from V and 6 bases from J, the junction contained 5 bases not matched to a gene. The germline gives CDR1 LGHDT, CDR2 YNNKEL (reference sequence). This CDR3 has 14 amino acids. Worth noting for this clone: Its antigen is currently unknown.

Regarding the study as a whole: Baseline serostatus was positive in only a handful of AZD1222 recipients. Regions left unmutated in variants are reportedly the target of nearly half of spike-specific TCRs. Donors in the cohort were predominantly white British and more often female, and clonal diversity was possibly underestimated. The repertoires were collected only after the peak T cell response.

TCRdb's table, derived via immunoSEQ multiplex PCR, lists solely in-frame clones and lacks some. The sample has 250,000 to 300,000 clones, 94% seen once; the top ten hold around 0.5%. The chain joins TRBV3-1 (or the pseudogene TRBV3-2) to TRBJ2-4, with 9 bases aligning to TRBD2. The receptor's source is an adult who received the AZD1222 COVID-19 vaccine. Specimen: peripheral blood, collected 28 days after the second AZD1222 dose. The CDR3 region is CASSEGLAANIQYF. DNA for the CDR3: TGTGCCAGCAGCGAGGGACTAGCTGCAAACATTCAGTACTTC.